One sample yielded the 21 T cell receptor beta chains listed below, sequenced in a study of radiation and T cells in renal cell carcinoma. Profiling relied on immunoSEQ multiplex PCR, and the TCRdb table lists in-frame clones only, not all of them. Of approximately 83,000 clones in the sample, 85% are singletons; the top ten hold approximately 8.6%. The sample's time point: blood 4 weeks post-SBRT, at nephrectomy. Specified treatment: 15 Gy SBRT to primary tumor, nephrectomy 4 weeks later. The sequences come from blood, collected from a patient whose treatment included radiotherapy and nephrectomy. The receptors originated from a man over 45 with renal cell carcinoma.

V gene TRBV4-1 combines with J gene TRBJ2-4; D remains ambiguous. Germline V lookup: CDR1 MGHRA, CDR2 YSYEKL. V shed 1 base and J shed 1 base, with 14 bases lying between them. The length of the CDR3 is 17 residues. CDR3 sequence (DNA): TGCGCCAGCAGCCAAGGGTTACTGAGCAGGGCCAAAAACATTCAGTACTTC. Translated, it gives CASSQGLLSRAKNIQYF.

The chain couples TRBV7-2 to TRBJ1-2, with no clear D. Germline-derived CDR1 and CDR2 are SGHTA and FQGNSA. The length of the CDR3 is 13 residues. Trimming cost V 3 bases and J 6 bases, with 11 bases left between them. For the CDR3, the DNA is TGTGCCAGCAGCTTGGTAGGGATTGATGGCTACACCTTC. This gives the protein CASSLVGIDGYTF.

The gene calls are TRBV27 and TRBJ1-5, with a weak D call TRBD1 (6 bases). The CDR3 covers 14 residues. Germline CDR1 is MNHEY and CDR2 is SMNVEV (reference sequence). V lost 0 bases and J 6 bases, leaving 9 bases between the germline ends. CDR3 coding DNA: TGTGCCAGCAGTTTATCTACGACAGGTCAGCCCCAGCATTTT. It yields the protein CASSLSTTGQPQHF.

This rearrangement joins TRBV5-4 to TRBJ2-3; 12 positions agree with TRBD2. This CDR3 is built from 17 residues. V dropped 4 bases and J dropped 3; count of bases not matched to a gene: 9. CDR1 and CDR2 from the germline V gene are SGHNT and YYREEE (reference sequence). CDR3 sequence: CASSPGPTSGSTDTQYF. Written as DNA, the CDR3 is TGTGCCAGCAGCCCCGGCCCGACTAGCGGGAGTACAGATACGCAGTATTTT.

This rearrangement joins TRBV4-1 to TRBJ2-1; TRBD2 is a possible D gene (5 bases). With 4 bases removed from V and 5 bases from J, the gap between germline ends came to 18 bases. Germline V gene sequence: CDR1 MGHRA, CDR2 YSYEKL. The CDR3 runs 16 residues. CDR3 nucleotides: TGCGCCAGCAGCCTGGCACCCGGGGTCCGGGACAATGAGCAGTTCTTC. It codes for CASSLAPGVRDNEQFF.

CDR3 nucleotide sequence: TGTGCCAGCAGCAAAGAGGGCGGTCGCAATCAGCCCCAGCATTTT. It encodes CASSKEGGRNQPQHF. This chain connects TRBV21-1 to TRBJ1-5. TRBV21-1 is reported as a pseudogene. The CDR3 is 15 amino acids.

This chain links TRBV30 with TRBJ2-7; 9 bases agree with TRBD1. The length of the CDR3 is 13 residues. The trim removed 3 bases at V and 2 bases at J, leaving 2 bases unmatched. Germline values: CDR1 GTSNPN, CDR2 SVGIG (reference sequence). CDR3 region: CAWSRDRAYEQYF. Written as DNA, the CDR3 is TGTGCCTGGAGCCGGGACAGGGCCTACGAGCAGTACTTC.

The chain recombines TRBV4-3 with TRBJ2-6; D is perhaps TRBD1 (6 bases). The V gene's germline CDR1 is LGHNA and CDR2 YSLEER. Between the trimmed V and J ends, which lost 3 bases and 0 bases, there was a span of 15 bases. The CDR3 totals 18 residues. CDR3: CASSQSGTTLSGANVLTF. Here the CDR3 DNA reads TGCGCCAGCAGCCAGTCCGGGACAACCCTCTCTGGGGCCAACGTCCTGACTTTC.

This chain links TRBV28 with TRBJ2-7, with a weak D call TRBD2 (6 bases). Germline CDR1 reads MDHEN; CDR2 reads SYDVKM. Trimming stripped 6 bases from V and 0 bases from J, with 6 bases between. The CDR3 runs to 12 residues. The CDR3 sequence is CASSGSSYEQYF. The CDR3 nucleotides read TGTGCCAGCAGCGGGAGCTCCTACGAGCAGTACTTC. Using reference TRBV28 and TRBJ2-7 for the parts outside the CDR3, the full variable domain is DVKVTQSSRYLVKRTGEKVFLECVQDMDHENMFWYRQDPGLGLRLIYFSYDVKMKEKGDIPEGYSVSREKKERFSLILESASTNQTSMYLCASSGSSYEQYFGPGTRLTVT.

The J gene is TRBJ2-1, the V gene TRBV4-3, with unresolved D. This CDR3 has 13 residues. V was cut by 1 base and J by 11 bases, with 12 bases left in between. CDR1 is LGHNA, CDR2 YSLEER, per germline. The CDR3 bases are TGCGCCAGCAGCCAAGGGTATACCCAGCAGCAGTTCTTC. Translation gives CASSQGYTQQQFF.

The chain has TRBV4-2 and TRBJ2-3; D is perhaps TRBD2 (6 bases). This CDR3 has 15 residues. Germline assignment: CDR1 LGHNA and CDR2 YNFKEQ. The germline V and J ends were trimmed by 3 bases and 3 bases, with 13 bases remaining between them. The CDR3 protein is CASSHVVAETDTQYF. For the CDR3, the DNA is TGTGCCAGCAGCCATGTTGTAGCGGAAACAGATACGCAGTATTTT.

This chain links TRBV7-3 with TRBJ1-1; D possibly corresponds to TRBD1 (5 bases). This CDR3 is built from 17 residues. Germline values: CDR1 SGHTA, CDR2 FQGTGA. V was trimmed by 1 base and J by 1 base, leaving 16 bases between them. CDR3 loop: CASSLKGSGGWNTEAFF. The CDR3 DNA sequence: TGTGCCAGCAGCTTAAAGGGATCTGGGGGGTGGAACACTGAAGCTTTCTTT.

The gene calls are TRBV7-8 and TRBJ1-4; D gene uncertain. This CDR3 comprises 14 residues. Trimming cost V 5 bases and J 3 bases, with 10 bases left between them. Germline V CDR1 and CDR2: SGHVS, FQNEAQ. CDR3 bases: TGTGCCAGCAGCCCCCCGGGCGCTAATGAAAAACTGTTTTTT. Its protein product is CASSPPGANEKLFF.

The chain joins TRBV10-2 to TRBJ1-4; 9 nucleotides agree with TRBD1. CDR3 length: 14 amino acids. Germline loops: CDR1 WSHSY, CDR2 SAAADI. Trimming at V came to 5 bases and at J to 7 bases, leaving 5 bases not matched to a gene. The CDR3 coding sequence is TGCGCCAGCAGTAAGGGACAGGGAGCTGAAAAACTGTTTTTT. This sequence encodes CASSKGQGAEKLFF.

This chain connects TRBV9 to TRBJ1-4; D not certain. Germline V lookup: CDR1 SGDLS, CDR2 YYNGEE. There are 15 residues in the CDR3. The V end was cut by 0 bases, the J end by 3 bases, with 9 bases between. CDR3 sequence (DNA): TGTGCCAGCAGCGTAGCCCCCCCTCCTAATGAAAAACTGTTTTTT. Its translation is CASSVAPPPNEKLFF.

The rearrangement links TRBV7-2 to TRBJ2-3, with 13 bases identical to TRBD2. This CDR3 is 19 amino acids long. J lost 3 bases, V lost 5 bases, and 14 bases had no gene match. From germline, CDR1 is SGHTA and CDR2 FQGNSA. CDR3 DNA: TGTGCCAGCAGCCTTGGGACTAGCGGGAAGGATCGGGATACAGATACGCAGTATTTT. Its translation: CASSLGTSGKDRDTDTQYF. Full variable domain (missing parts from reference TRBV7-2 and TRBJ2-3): GAGVSQSPSNKVTEKGKDVELRCDPISGHTALYWYRQSLGQGLEFLIYFQGNSAPDKSGLPSDRFSAERTGGSVSTLTIQRTQQEDSAVYLCASSLGTSGKDRDTDTQYFGPGTRLTVL.

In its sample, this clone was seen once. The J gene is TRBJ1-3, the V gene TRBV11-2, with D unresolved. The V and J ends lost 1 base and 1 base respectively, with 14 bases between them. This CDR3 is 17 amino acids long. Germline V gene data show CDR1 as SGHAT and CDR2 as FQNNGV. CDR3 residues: CASSLGTALFSGNTIYF. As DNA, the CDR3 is TGTGCCAGCAGCTTAGGTACCGCCCTCTTTTCTGGAAACACCATATATTTT.

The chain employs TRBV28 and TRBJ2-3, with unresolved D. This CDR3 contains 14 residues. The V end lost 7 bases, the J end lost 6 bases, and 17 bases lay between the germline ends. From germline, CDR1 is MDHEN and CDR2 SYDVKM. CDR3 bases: TGTGCCAGCACCCTTCCGTCTGTACCCGATACGCAGTATTTT. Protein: CASTLPSVPDTQYF. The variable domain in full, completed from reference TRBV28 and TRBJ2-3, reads DVKVTQSSRYLVKRTGEKVFLECVQDMDHENMFWYRQDPGLGLRLIYFSYDVKMKEKGDIPEGYSVSREKKERFSLILESASTNQTSMYLCASTLPSVPDTQYFGPGTRLTVL.

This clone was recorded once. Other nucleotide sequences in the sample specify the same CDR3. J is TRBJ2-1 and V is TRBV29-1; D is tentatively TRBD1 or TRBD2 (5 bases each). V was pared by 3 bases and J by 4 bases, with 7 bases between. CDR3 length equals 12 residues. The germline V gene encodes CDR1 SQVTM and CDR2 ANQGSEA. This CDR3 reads CSVEGRYNEQFF. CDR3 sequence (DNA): TGCAGCGTTGAGGGACGGTACAATGAGCAGTTCTTC.

As DNA, the CDR3 is TGTGCCAGTAGTAGTCAGAGTTTCTCCTACGAGCAGTACTTC. Translated: CASSSQSFSYEQYF. The chain joins TRBV19 to TRBJ2-7; D gene unclear. The CDR3 has 14 amino acids. V was pared by 4 bases and J by 0 bases, with 10 bases between. CDR1 is LNHDA, CDR2 SQIVND, per germline (reference sequence). The full variable domain, its missing parts supplied by reference TRBV19 and TRBJ2-7, is DGGITQSPKYLFRKEGQNVTLSCEQNLNHDAMYWYRQDPGQGLRLIYYSQIVNDFQKGDIAEGYSVSREKKESFPLTVTSAQKNPTAFYLCASSSQSFSYEQYFGPGTRLTVT.

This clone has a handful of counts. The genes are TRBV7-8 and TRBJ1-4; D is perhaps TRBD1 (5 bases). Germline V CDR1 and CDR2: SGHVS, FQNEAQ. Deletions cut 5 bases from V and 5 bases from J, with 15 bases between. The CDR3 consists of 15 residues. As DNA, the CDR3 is TGTGCCAGCAGCCCCAACGGGGGGACGAATGAAAAACTGTTTTTT. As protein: CASSPNGGTNEKLFF.